This T cell receptor beta chain was identified in a study of blood T cell repertoires in COVID-19. The overall study: Both acute and convalescent COVID-19 samples were obtained from the United States, Italy and Spain. Sample material is recorded as cDNA or gDNA derived from T cells, B-cell-depleted T cells, or PBMCs.

The CDR3 spans 16 residues. The germline V gene encodes CDR1 SGHTA and CDR2 FQGNSA. Trimming left V 1 base short and J 2 bases short, with 12 bases between. In the authors' workflow: Reference gene primer amplification gave estimated nucleated cell counts. TCRdb keeps only in-frame clones here, not all; method: immunoSEQ multiplex PCR. Clone size and the V and J calls come from that table; the DNA yielded D and trimming. The repertoire includes about 90,000 clones, 75% to 90% of them detected once, and 1.2% sits in the top ten. Sequenced sample: peripheral blood. The chain is built from TRBV7-2 and TRBJ2-1, with TRBD2 as a possible D gene (6 bases). This receptor was taken from an elderly man with active or convalescent COVID-19. The CDR3: CASSLVPGVTYNEQFF. In nucleotides, the CDR3 is TGTGCCAGCAGCTTAGTCCCGGGGGTGACCTACAATGAGCAGTTCTTC.